The T cell receptor beta chain described here comes from a study of cytomegalovirus exposure and HLA in healthy donors. Study observations and caveats: The likely origin of a cluster of highly shared sequence variants was a sequencing artifact. HLA-A and HLA-B allele assignments for most subjects were reportedly predicted accurately using TCR beta sequences.

Primers for the PCR totalled 60 Vbeta and 13 Jbeta. Sequencing used immunoSEQ multiplex PCR; TCRdb keeps in-frame clones, though not all of them. The sample gives about 140,000 clones, less than 10% of which show up once; 1.5% to 2% is in the top ten. This clone was seen only a few times. The target antigen is unknown. V gave up 4 bases and J gave up 4 bases, with 13 bases separating them. CDR3 size: 13 residues. The V gene's germline CDR1 is SQVTM and CDR2 ANQGSEA. This sequence joins TRBV29-1 and TRBJ1-2; D unresolved. The TCR was taken from a male donor in good health and CMV-seronegative. Sequenced sample: PBMCs. Written as DNA, the CDR3 is TGCAGCGTTGTCCCCGGGAGAAGCTATGGCTACACCTTC. The encoded protein is CSVVPGRSYGYTF.